Shown below are 10 T cell receptor beta chains from a single sample sequenced in a study of T-cell memory formation after mild COVID-19. TCRdb re-called the 5' RACE reads through MiXCR, storing one row per CDR3 protein. The table has a few hundred thousand distinct CDR3 sequences, 7.5% to 9.5% seen once. The material sequenced was PBMCs or a T cell subset sorted from them (not recorded which). These receptors were obtained from a man younger than 35 who had mild COVID-19 (a few samples of this study predate the infection). Cell type and time point are not known.

The J gene is TRBJ2-5, the V gene TRBV5-1; maybe TRBD2 (6 bases). The V gene's germline CDR1 is SGHRS and CDR2 YFSETQ. V was pared by 0 bases and J by 4 bases, with 13 bases between. The CDR3 sequence is 15 residues long. CDR3 in amino acids: CASSLVLGTGETQYF. CDR3 nucleotides: TGCGCCAGCAGCTTGGTCCTCGGGACTGGAGAGACCCAGTACTTC.

This clonotype was counted between two and nine times. J is TRBJ2-3 and V is TRBV18; D is unresolved. There are 14 residues in the CDR3. The germline gives CDR1 KGHSH, CDR2 LQKENI. Trimming stripped 0 bases from V and 5 bases from J, with 9 bases between. CDR3 DNA sequence: TGTGCCAGCTCACCACCGGGCTCTAGAGATACGCAGTATTTT. It translates to CASSPPGSRDTQYF.

This chain links TRBV4-3 with TRBJ2-1; the match to TRBD1 covers 7 bases. V shed 1 base, J shed 7 bases, and the junction held 7 bases outside the gene matches. This CDR3 has 15 residues. Germline CDR1 LGHNA, CDR2 YSLEER. CDR3 bases: TGCGCCAGCAGCCAAGGTCCCCCAGGGGGAAATGAGCAGTTCTTC. Encoded protein: CASSQGPPGGNEQFF.

This clonotype was seen more than once but under ten times. This chain links TRBV13 with TRBJ2-7; either TRBD1 or TRBD2 may fit D (6 bases each). Germline assignment: CDR1 PRHDT and CDR2 FYEKMQ (reference sequence). Trimming took off 5 bases at V and 0 bases at J, with 14 bases between the two ends. The CDR3 covers 15 residues. CDR3 sequence reads: CASSIGGRSSYEQYF. CDR3 nucleotide sequence: TGTGCCAGCAGCATCGGGGGCCGGAGCTCCTACGAGCAGTACTTC. Using reference TRBV13 and TRBJ2-7 for the parts outside the CDR3, the full variable domain is AAGVIQSPRHLIKEKRETATLKCYPIPRHDTVYWYQQGPGQDPQFLISFYEKMQSDKGSIPDRFSAQQFSDYHSELNMSSLELGDSALYFCASSIGGRSSYEQYFGPGTRLTVT.

The V call is TRBV5-4, the J call TRBJ1-1; D is unclear. V was shortened by 3 bases and J by 4 bases, with 16 bases between the two germline ends. CDR3 size: 15 residues. Germline CDR1 reads SGHNT; CDR2 reads YYREEE (reference sequence). The CDR3 reads CASSWREGWTTEAFF. The CDR3 nucleotides read TGTGCCAGCAGCTGGAGGGAGGGATGGACCACTGAAGCTTTCTTT.

This clonotype was counted between two and nine times. The chain employs TRBV5-1 and TRBJ2-1, with D hard to call. Germline values: CDR1 SGHRS, CDR2 YFSETQ. This CDR3 region has 16 residues. V was cut by 0 bases and J by 0 bases, with 10 bases left in between. The CDR3 is CASSLGSSPSYNEQFF. As DNA, the CDR3 is TGCGCCAGCAGCTTGGGGTCGTCACCCTCCTACAATGAGCAGTTCTTC.

This clonotype was detected only a few times. CDR3 protein: CASRLGTASGNTIYF. DNA for the CDR3: TGTGCCAGCAGGCTCGGGACAGCCTCTGGAAACACCATATATTTT. This chain uses TRBV12-3 or TRBV12-4 with TRBJ1-3; the match to TRBD1 covers 7 bases. This CDR3 has 15 residues. The V segment lost 6 bases and the J segment 0 bases; nucleotides outside the gene matches: 5.

The chain joins TRBV5-5 to TRBJ1-3; unclear D gene. The ends were cut back, 0 bases at V and 1 base at J, with 8 bases in the middle. CDR1 and CDR2 from the germline V gene are SGHKS and YYEKEE (reference sequence). This CDR3 is 15 amino acids long. In DNA, the CDR3 is TGTGCCAGCAGCTTGGTATCGGGTTCTGGAAACACCATATATTTT. Its translation is CASSLVSGSGNTIYF.

This clonotype was seen repeatedly, ten times or more. This chain links TRBV5-1 with TRBJ1-6, with D uncertain. This CDR3 has 16 residues. V dropped 0 bases and J dropped 5 bases, with 12 bases sitting between them. CDR1 is SGHRS, CDR2 YFSETQ, per germline. The CDR3 DNA is TGCGCCAGCAGCTTGGCCGGTCCAGAAAATAATTCACCCCTCCACTTT. Residues: CASSLAGPENNSPLHF.

This sequence joins TRBV20-1 and TRBJ2-4, with 9 nucleotides matching TRBD1. Germline V CDR1 and CDR2: DFQATT, SNEGSKA (reference sequence). The CDR3 extends over 15 amino acids. The ends lost 5 bases at V and 7 bases at J; junction bases unmatched: 12. As DNA, the CDR3 is TGCAGTGCTCCCGGTCCAGGGACAGGGTCGAACATTCAGTACTTC. Translating gives CSAPGPGTGSNIQYF.